This is a list of T cell receptor beta chains from one sample in a study of shared clonotypes between healthy human individuals. Repertoires were generated with immunoSEQ multiplex PCR, while TCRdb's copy carries only in-frame clones and drops some. This sample yields about 1 million clones, of which about 75% are seen a single time; approximately 1.5% belongs to the top ten. The source material was memory CD4+ T cells sorted from blood. All receptors derive from a man aged 18-30 years in good health. The CDR3 runs from the conserved cysteine through the conserved F or W. Fields, in order: J gene, V gene, clone size, D gene, CDR3 DNA, CDR3 protein. The D gene is left open where the match is weak. A clone size is listed for some rows: how often the clone was seen (once, few, many), or a class if it is expanded.

TRBJ1-1,TRBV14,NA,NA,TGTGCCAGCAGAGGGGGAGGGGTCGGGAGTTGGACTTTCTTT,CASRGGGVGSWTFF
TRBJ2-5,TRBV5-5,NA,NA,TGTGCCAGCCAATACGGGGGCCTGGAGACCCAGTACTTC,CASQYGGLETQYF
TRBJ2-2,TRBV7-9,few,TRBD1,TGTGCCAGCAGCTCGAGACAGGGGAAGAACACCGGGGAGCTGTTTTTT,CASSSRQGKNTGELFF
TRBJ1-5,TRBV6-6,few,NA,TGTGCCAGTGCCCACTGGGAGGATCGGGGCAATCAGCCCCAGCATTTT,CASAHWEDRGNQPQHF
TRBJ2-2,TRBV4-1,NA,NA,TGCGCCAGCAGCCAAGGCCAGGGACTGAGAACCGGGGAGCTGTTTTTT,CASSQGQGLRTGELFF
TRBJ2-4,TRBV16,NA,NA,TGTGCCAGCAGCCAATACAAGATCTTAGCCAAAAACATTCAGTACTTC,CASSQYKILAKNIQYF
TRBJ2-5,TRBV7-2,NA,NA,TGTGCCAGCAGCCCCCCTGGAATTAGTAAAGAGACCCAGTACTTC,CASSPPGISKETQYF
TRBJ1-1,TRBV11-2,few,NA,TGTGCCAGCAGCTTCCTAAATGAAGCTTTCTTT,CASSFLNEAFF
TRBJ1-5,TRBV5-1,once,NA,TGCGCCAGCAGCTTATCTGGACAGTTTAATCAGCCCCAGCATTTT,CASSLSGQFNQPQHF
TRBJ1-2,TRBV19,NA,TRBD1,TGTGCCAGTAAGGGAGACCAGGGGGGAAATGGCTACACCTTC,CASKGDQGGNGYTF
TRBJ1-1,TRBV2,NA,NA,TGTGCCAGCAGAGACCCCGGGGGGGGGACCACTGAAGCTTTCTTT,CASRDPGGGTTEAFF
TRBJ2-3,TRBV7-9,NA,NA,TGTGCCAGCAGCTTAGTTGCAGGATATAGCACAGATACGCAGTATTTT,CASSLVAGYSTDTQYF
TRBJ2-2,TRBV30,NA,NA,TGTGCCTGGAGTGTAGGGGGGCCCGGGGAGCTGTTTTTT,CAWSVGGPGELFF
TRBJ2-1,TRBV6-1,NA,TRBD1,TGTGCCAGCGCTAGCGGGACAGGGGGATACAATGAGCAGTTCTTC,CASASGTGGYNEQFF
TRBJ2-1,TRBV29-1,NA,NA,TGCAGCGCCGGAAGTCGAGGGGTAGAGAATGAGCAGTTCTTC,CSAGSRGVENEQFF
TRBJ1-4,TRBV7-2,NA,TRBD1,TGTGCCAGCAGCTTAGAGGGGGCCGGGCAGGGAAAACTGTTTTTT,CASSLEGAGQGKLFF
TRBJ1-5,TRBV6-5,NA,NA,TGTGCCAGCAGCCCCGGGGGGGGGCGAGATCAGCCCCAGCATTTT,CASSPGGGRDQPQHF
TRBJ1-1,TRBV2,NA,TRBD1,TGTGCCAGCAGTGAAAAGGGGACAGGGGGCGCGTACACTGAAGCTTTCTTT,CASSEKGTGGAYTEAFF
TRBJ2-5,TRBV6-1,NA,NA,TGTGCCAGCAGTAGGGCCGGGCGCCAGTACTTC,CASSRAGRQYF
TRBJ2-3,TRBV9,NA,TRBD2,TGTGCCAGCAGTTTAGCGGGAGGACTGACAGATACGCAGTATTTT,CASSLAGGLTDTQYF
TRBJ2-2,TRBV29-1,NA,TRBD2,TGCAGCGTTGAAGATAGCGGGAGAGAGCTGTTTTTT,CSVEDSGRELFF
TRBJ2-7,TRBV7-3,once,NA,TGTGCCAGCAGCGTCCCGTCCTACGAGCAGTACTTC,CASSVPSYEQYF
TRBJ2-5,TRBV6-1,NA,NA,TGTGCCAGCAGTGTCGGGGCCCTTTCCCGGGAGACCCAGTACTTC,CASSVGALSRETQYF
TRBJ1-2,TRBV27,few,NA,TGTGCCAGCGGCTACGGGGCAGGAAACTATGGCTACACCTTC,CASGYGAGNYGYTF
TRBJ1-1,TRBV5-1,NA,NA,TGCGCCAGCAGCTTAAGACCAGGGCCCACTGAAGCTTTCTTT,CASSLRPGPTEAFF
TRBJ1-2,TRBV7-2,once,NA,TGTGCCAGCAGCCTCTCGACGGGAGAGGTAGGCTACACCTTC,CASSLSTGEVGYTF
TRBJ1-2,TRBV27,NA,NA,TGTGCCAGCAGCCCTTTCGGGGGCCATGGCTACACCTTC,CASSPFGGHGYTF
TRBJ2-5,TRBV30,once,NA,TGTGCCTGGAGTGAGGTTCCCCAAGAGACCCAGTACTTC,CAWSEVPQETQYF
TRBJ2-1,TRBV5-5,NA,NA,TGTGCCAGCAGCCGCGAAGACATGGATGAGCAGTTCTTC,CASSREDMDEQFF
TRBJ2-2,TRBV19,NA,TRBD1,TGTGCCAGTAGTGCCCGAACAGGGGGGACCGGGGAGCTGTTTTTT,CASSARTGGTGELFF
TRBJ2-1,TRBV5-1,few,TRBD1,TGCGCCAGCAGCGCTGAGGGACAGATATTTTACAATGAGCAGTTCTTC,CASSAEGQIFYNEQFF
TRBJ2-3,TRBV7-2,NA,TRBD2,TGTGCCAGCAGCCCCCGGACTAGCGGCACAGATACGCAGTATTTT,CASSPRTSGTDTQYF
TRBJ2-7,TRBV5-4,NA,NA,TGTGCCAGCAGCCCCCCCCATAGCTACGAGCAGTACTTC,CASSPPHSYEQYF
TRBJ2-7,TRBV9,NA,NA,TGTGCCAGCAATCCGAACCAGGGGACACCGAATTCCTACGAGCAGTACTTC,CASNPNQGTPNSYEQYF
TRBJ2-7,TRBV7-8,NA,TRBD1,TGTGCCAGCAGCTTAAGGGGACAGCCCCTCGAGCAGTACTTC,CASSLRGQPLEQYF
TRBJ1-3,TRBV7-2,NA,NA,TGTGCCAGCAGCTTCGCTACAGGGTTCTCTGGAAACACCATATATTTT,CASSFATGFSGNTIYF
TRBJ2-7,TRBV7-2,once,NA,TGTGCCAGCAGCTTAGGCCCCTTCGGAGGGCAGTACTTC,CASSLGPFGGQYF
TRBJ1-2,TRBV4-1,NA,NA,TGCGCCAGCAGCCAAGATACTTTGAACTATGGCTACACCTTC,CASSQDTLNYGYTF
TRBJ1-2,TRBV6-1,NA,NA,TGTGCCAGCAGTGAAGAGGGGGGGAAGGCGGGCGGCTACACCTTC,CASSEEGGKAGGYTF
TRBJ2-7,TRBV5-6,NA,NA,TGTGCCAGCAGCTTGGGGGGCGCTGGGCCCTACGAGCAGTACTTC,CASSLGGAGPYEQYF
TRBJ1-1,TRBV18,few,TRBD1,TGTGCCAGCTCACCAACCAGGGGGGGCGGGAACACTGAAGCTTTCTTT,CASSPTRGGGNTEAFF
TRBJ2-7,TRBV5-5,NA,TRBD1,TGTGCCAGCAGCTTGGCAGGGGGCACGAGGAACGAGCAGTACTTC,CASSLAGGTRNEQYF
TRBJ2-4,TRBV6-1,few,TRBD2,TGTGCCAGCAGTGCTGAATCGGGGGGGAAAAACATTCAGTACTTC,CASSAESGGKNIQYF
TRBJ2-2,TRBV27,NA,NA,TGTGCCAGCAGTCCCCGCGGGGCGAACACCGGGGAGCTGTTTTTT,CASSPRGANTGELFF
TRBJ2-1,TRBV11-2,few,TRBD2,TGTGCCAGCAGCTTCATGCCTAGCGGGAGCGCCGAGCAGTTCTTC,CASSFMPSGSAEQFF
TRBJ1-2,TRBV27,few,NA,TGTGCCAGCAGTCCGCCGGGTTACAACTATGGCTACACCTTC,CASSPPGYNYGYTF
TRBJ2-7,TRBV27,NA,NA,TGTGCCAGCAGTTTTTGGGGGAGCACCTACGAGCAGTACTTC,CASSFWGSTYEQYF
TRBJ2-5,TRBV5-6,NA,TRBD1,TGTGCCAGCAGCTTGGGGGACAGGGCCGAGACCCAGTACTTC,CASSLGDRAETQYF
TRBJ2-2,TRBV5-1,NA,TRBD2,TGCGCCAGCAGCTCCTTTGCGGGAGGGCCCCGGACCGGGGAGCTGTTTTTT,CASSSFAGGPRTGELFF
TRBJ2-7,TRBV2,NA,TRBD2,TGTGCCAGCAGGGACCTAGCGGGAGCCTACGAGCAGTACTTC,CASRDLAGAYEQYF
TRBJ2-2,TRBV9,once,TRBD2,TGTGCCAGCAGCCCTCGGCGGGAGGTCACCGGGGAGCTGTTTTTT,CASSPRREVTGELFF
TRBJ1-4,TRBV2,NA,TRBD1,TGTGCCAGCAGTGAAGGCCCGGGACGAGGGGGCAATGAAAAACTGTTTTTT,CASSEGPGRGGNEKLFF
TRBJ1-1,TRBV30,NA,TRBD1,TGTGCCTGGGCTCAGGGGGCAGACACTGAAGCTTTCTTT,CAWAQGADTEAFF
TRBJ1-4,TRBV30,few,NA,TGTGCCTGGAGTAGTGAAAAACTGTTTTTT,CAWSSEKLFF
TRBJ2-5,TRBV7-2,once,NA,TGTGCCAGCAGCTTAGATAACAGGGAGAAAGAGACCCAGTACTTC,CASSLDNREKETQYF